These 3 T cell receptor beta chains came from one sample sequenced in a study of cytomegalovirus exposure and HLA in healthy donors. The study ran its PCR with 60 Vbeta and 13 Jbeta primers. The data were produced by immunoSEQ multiplex PCR, yet TCRdb's version contains in-frame clones alone and is incomplete. The sample holds around 100,000 clones, more than 75% seen once. The sequenced sample consisted of PBMCs. These receptors were collected from a woman aged 18-35 years in good health and CMV-seropositive.

Only one count was recorded for this clone. The chain carries TRBV4-1 and TRBJ2-1; 12 bases agree with TRBD1. Germline CDR1 is MGHRA and CDR2 is YSYEKL. V lost 6 bases, J lost 8 bases, and 8 bases stayed unmatched. CDR3 length: 15 amino acids. For the CDR3, the DNA is TGCGCCAGCAGTTCCACGGGACAGGGGGCCCATGAGCAGTTCTTC. Translated: CASSSTGQGAHEQFF.

The chain recombines TRBV9 with TRBJ2-3; TRBD1 agrees at 7 bases. V trimming: 0 bases; J trimming: 1 base; junction bases outside the gene matches: 14. The CDR3 runs 19 residues. Looked up from germline, CDR1 is SGDLS and CDR2 is YYNGEE. The CDR3 loop is CASSVVPSARGWGTDTQYF. The CDR3 DNA follows: TGTGCCAGCAGCGTAGTCCCCAGCGCCAGGGGGTGGGGCACAGATACGCAGTATTTT.

The chain joins TRBV7-2 to TRBJ1-4; D unclear. Germline V gives CDR1 SGHTA, CDR2 FQGNSA. V was clipped by 1 base and J by 5 bases, with 5 bases between them. The CDR3 is made up of 13 amino acids. This CDR3 is CASSLDRNEKLFF. The CDR3 bases are TGTGCCAGCAGCTTAGACAGAAATGAAAAACTGTTTTTT.